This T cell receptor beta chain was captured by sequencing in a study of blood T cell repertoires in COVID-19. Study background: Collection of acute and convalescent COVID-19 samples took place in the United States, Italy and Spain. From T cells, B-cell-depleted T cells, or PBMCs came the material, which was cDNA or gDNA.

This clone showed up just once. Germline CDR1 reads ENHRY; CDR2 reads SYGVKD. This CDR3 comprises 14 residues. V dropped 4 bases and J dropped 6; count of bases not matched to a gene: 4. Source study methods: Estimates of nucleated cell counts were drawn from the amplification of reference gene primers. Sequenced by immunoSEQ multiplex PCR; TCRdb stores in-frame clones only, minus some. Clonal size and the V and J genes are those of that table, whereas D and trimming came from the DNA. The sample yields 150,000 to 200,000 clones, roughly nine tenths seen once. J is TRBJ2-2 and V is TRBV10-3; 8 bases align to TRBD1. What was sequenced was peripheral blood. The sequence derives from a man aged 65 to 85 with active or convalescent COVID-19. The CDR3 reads CAISAYRGAGELFF. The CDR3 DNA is TGTGCCATCAGTGCGTACAGGGGGGCCGGGGAGCTGTTTTTT.